This T cell receptor (beta chain) originates from a study of blood T cell repertoires in COVID-19. Across the study: T cells, B-cell-depleted T cells, or PBMCs supplied cDNA or gDNA.

V was cut by 1 base and J by 10 bases, with 8 bases left in between. The CDR3 length is 12 residues. Germline CDR1 reads LGHNA; CDR2 reads YSLEER. Produced via immunoSEQ multiplex PCR; TCRdb's table is partial and in-frame only. The profile shows around 80,000 clones, about 82% of them singletons. Only one count was recorded for this clone. The chain has TRBV4-3 and TRBJ2-1, with D tentatively TRBD2 (5 bases). The receptor's source is a woman aged 80 or over with active or convalescent COVID-19. Input material: peripheral blood. The CDR3 region has the DNA TGCGCCAGCAGCCAAGGAAGCGGAGAGCAGTTCTTC. It is translated as CASSQGSGEQFF.